The 14 T cell receptor beta chains below were found in one sample sequenced in a study of control samples from healthy donors and cancer patients. Repertoires were generated with immunoSEQ multiplex PCR, while TCRdb's copy carries only in-frame clones and drops some. This sample yields some 150,000 clones, of which around 90% are seen a single time; approximately 7.2% belongs to the top ten. Sequencing was performed on blood. The source of these receptors is a man in his late teens or twenties in good health.

V gene TRBV30 combines with J gene TRBJ2-3, with 13 bases lining up with TRBD2. This CDR3 is 15 amino acids long. Unmatched junction bases numbered 4, after V lost 3 bases and J lost 4 bases. From germline, CDR1 is GTSNPN and CDR2 SVGIG (reference sequence). DNA for the CDR3: TGTGCCTGGAGGACCACTAGCGGGGGGGCAGATACGCAGTATTTT. Protein: CAWRTTSGGADTQYF.

The chain carries TRBV27 and TRBJ2-3; D may be TRBD2 (6 bases). V gave up 7 bases and J gave up 2 bases, with 13 bases separating them. The CDR3 contains 14 residues. Germline assignment: CDR1 MNHEY and CDR2 SMNVEV (reference sequence). The CDR3 sequence: CASTPGVPTDTQYF. CDR3 coding DNA: TGTGCCAGCACCCCGGGGGTCCCCACAGATACGCAGTATTTT.

The V gene is TRBV30, the J gene TRBJ1-1; D not resolved. This CDR3 region has 13 residues. Trimming took 1 base from V and 2 from J, leaving 8 bases between them. Per germline, CDR1 GTSNPN and CDR2 SVGIG (reference sequence). The CDR3 protein is CAWSDNRNTEAFF. The DNA for the CDR3 is TGTGCCTGGAGTGATAACAGAAACACTGAAGCTTTCTTT. The whole variable domain, remainder taken from reference TRBV30 and TRBJ1-1, is SQTIHQWPATLVQPVGSPLSLECTVEGTSNPNLYWYRQAAGRGLQLLFYSVGIGQISSEVPQNLSASRPQDRQFILSSKKLLLSDSGFYLCAWSDNRNTEAFFGQGTRLTVV.

The chain recombines TRBV24-1 with TRBJ2-3, with D possibly being TRBD1 or TRBD2 (5 bases each). V was shortened by 7 bases and J by 0 bases, with 7 bases between the two germline ends. There are 13 residues in the CDR3. CDR1 and CDR2 (germline): KGHDR, SFDVKD. Here the CDR3 DNA reads TGTGCCACCAGGGGACCTAGCACAGATACGCAGTATTTT. This translates into CATRGPSTDTQYF.

V usage is TRBV25-1 and J usage is TRBJ1-3; tentative D call: TRBD1 (5 bases). The germline V gene encodes CDR1 MGHDK and CDR2 SYGVNS. V lost 2 bases and J 3 bases, leaving 8 bases between the germline ends. The CDR3 spans 14 residues. The CDR3, as DNA: TGTGCCAGCAGTGAACCAGGGCTTGGAAACACCATATATTTT. Translated: CASSEPGLGNTIYF.

The gene calls are TRBV19 and TRBJ2-1; D perhaps matches TRBD2 (5 bases). This CDR3 contains 18 residues. Looked up from germline, CDR1 is LNHDA and CDR2 is SQIVND (reference sequence). V gave up 3 bases and J gave up 4 bases, with 22 bases separating them. In DNA, the CDR3 is TGTGCCAGTAGTATTGGTTTTTCGGCGGGCAATATTTACAATGAGCAGTTCTTC. Protein: CASSIGFSAGNIYNEQFF.

The sample holds a few counts of this clone. V usage is TRBV19 and J usage is TRBJ1-1; 7 nucleotides match TRBD1. The CDR3 spans 15 residues. Trimming removed 10 bases from V and 7 bases from J; junction bases left unmatched: 18. Germline V CDR1 and CDR2: LNHDA, SQIVND (reference sequence). The CDR3 bases are TGTGCCACCGACCCAACACAGGGGATGTCGGGTGAAGCTTTCTTT. It yields the protein CATDPTQGMSGEAFF.

This clone was counted only a few times. J is TRBJ1-3 and V is TRBV14; D call uncertain. The CDR3 runs 16 residues. Germline-derived CDR1 and CDR2 are SGHDN and FVKESK. Trimming left V 1 base short and J 0 bases short, with 10 bases between. Here the CDR3 DNA reads TGTGCCAGCAGCCAAGGTTTCATCAACTCTGGAAACACCATATATTTT. Translating it yields CASSQGFINSGNTIYF.

J is TRBJ1-1 and V is TRBV4-1, with D tentatively TRBD1 (6 bases). The CDR3 totals 14 residues. Trimming stripped 8 bases from V and 5 bases from J, with 18 bases between. Germline assignment: CDR1 MGHRA and CDR2 YSYEKL. CDR3 sequence reads: CASGQQGERTEAFF. For the CDR3, the DNA is TGCGCCAGCGGACAGCAGGGAGAAAGGACTGAAGCTTTCTTT.

V usage is TRBV6-1 and J usage is TRBJ2-7; either TRBD1 or TRBD2 may fit D (6 bases each). This CDR3 is built from 16 residues. With 0 bases removed from V and 0 bases from J, the gap between germline ends came to 12 bases. Germline assignment: CDR1 MNHNS and CDR2 SASEGT. In DNA, the CDR3 is TGTGCCAGCAGTGAAGCGGTCGGGGGCGACTCCTACGAGCAGTACTTC. As protein: CASSEAVGGDSYEQYF.

This chain links TRBV23-1 with TRBJ1-4; 10 bases fit TRBD1. TRBV23-1 is reported as an ORF; its role is uncertain. Germline trimming cut 4 bases from V and 2 bases from J; bases unmatched to any gene: 16. The CDR3 spans 20 residues. The CDR3 DNA sequence: TGCGCCAGCAGTCCGTCGTCCGGGACAGGGGAGATGGCGACTAATGAAAAACTGTTTTTT. Translated: CASSPSSGTGEMATNEKLFF.

CDR3 loop: CASSFFWNTEAFF. CDR3 DNA sequence: TGTGCCAGCAGCTTTTTTTGGAACACTGAAGCTTTCTTT. The chain combines TRBV11-2 with TRBJ1-1, with unresolved D. Between the trimmed V and J ends, which lost 3 bases and 1 base, there was a span of 6 bases. The CDR3 has 13 amino acids. Germline-derived CDR1 and CDR2 are SGHAT and FQNNGV.

This clone was counted once. The rearrangement joins TRBV30 to TRBJ2-5; D is perhaps TRBD2 (6 bases). V lost 4 bases and J 4 bases, leaving 19 bases between the germline ends. The germline V gene has CDR1 GTSNPN and CDR2 SVGIG (reference sequence). The CDR3 sequence is 15 residues long. CDR3 sequence: CAWKASRTKAETQYF. In DNA form, the CDR3 reads TGTGCCTGGAAAGCCAGCCGGACTAAGGCAGAGACCCAGTACTTC.

The chain couples TRBV6-5 to TRBJ1-2; D gene uncertain. Germline-derived CDR1 and CDR2 are MNHEY and SVGAGI. V shed 7 bases and J shed 7 bases, with 16 bases lying between them. This CDR3 has 13 residues. The CDR3 loop is CASTHDQVFGYTF. CDR3 nucleotide sequence: TGTGCCAGCACTCATGACCAGGTCTTTGGCTACACCTTC.